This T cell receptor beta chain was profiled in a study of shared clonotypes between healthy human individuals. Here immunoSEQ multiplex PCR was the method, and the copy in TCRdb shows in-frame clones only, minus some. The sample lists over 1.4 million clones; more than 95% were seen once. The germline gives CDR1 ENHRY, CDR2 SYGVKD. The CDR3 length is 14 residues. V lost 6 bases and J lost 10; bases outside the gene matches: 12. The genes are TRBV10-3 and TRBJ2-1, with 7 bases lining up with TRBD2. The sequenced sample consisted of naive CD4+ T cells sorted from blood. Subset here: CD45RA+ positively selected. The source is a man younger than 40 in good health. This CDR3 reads CAIRPPGGFSEQFF. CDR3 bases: TGTGCCATCAGGCCGCCCGGGGGGTTCTCCGAGCAGTTCTTC.